This T cell receptor (beta chain) is from a study of blood T cell repertoires in COVID-19. Study at large: PBMCs, B-cell-depleted T cells, or T cells provided the cDNA or gDNA that made up the material.

This clone has a single count. The germline V gene has CDR1 MDHEN and CDR2 SYDVKM. The CDR3 spans 13 residues. After removal of 5 bases from V and 5 bases from J, the junction contained 5 bases not matched to a gene. Using immunoSEQ multiplex PCR, the repertoire was profiled, and TCRdb retains in-frame clones only, with some absent. The table shows over 95,000 clones, with 75% to 90% occurring only once. The J gene is TRBJ1-2, the V gene TRBV28; TRBD1 aligns across 7 bases. The origin of this receptor is a woman aged 45 to 65 with acute or convalescent COVID-19. Sequencing was performed on peripheral blood. CDR3 region: CASSRDSYYGYTF. Here the CDR3 DNA reads TGTGCCAGCAGTAGGGACAGTTATTATGGCTACACCTTC.